The rows below give T cell receptor beta chains drawn from one sample of a study of CXCR3-negative and CXCR3-positive naive CD8 T cells. Reanalyzing the 5' RACE reads, TCRdb keeps one entry per CDR3 protein, without DNA. The sample table includes about 57,000 distinct CDR3 sequences. Sample: memory CD8+ T cells from blood. These TCRs come from a human donor in good health. Some clones in this sample may be carry-over from other donors' samples. CDR3s include the opening cysteine and the closing phenylalanine or tryptophan. Each record gives: J gene, V gene, CDR3 protein.

J: TRBJ2-7
V: TRBV4-3
CDR3: CASSQGVGQGNYEQYF

J: TRBJ1-4
V: TRBV6-5
CDR3: CASSYSGTANEKLFF

J: TRBJ2-7
V: TRBV27
CDR3: CASSLSDAYEQYF

J: TRBJ2-5
V: TRBV7-6
CDR3: CASSPPEGASETQYF

J: TRBJ2-7
V: TRBV4-1
CDR3: CASSQGLTNTYEQYF

J: TRBJ1-1
V: TRBV28
CDR3: CAITSGGTEAFF

J: TRBJ2-3
V: TRBV19
CDR3: CASSIDSPGTDTQYF

J: TRBJ1-6
V: TRBV7-9
CDR3: CASSSDREYVPLHF

J: TRBJ2-1
V: TRBV15
CDR3: CATESSSGAFYEQFF

J: TRBJ2-1
V: TRBV29-1
CDR3: CSAPGLTYNEQFF